This section outlines one T cell receptor beta chain sequence together with its context. These data originate in a study of shared clonotypes between healthy human individuals. On the study more broadly: A couple of female and a few male donors aged 18 to 49 were enrolled.

The team ran DNA from unsorted PBMCs on ten immunoSEQ deep assay plates for sequencing. In the study's own analysis: ImmunoSEQ output held junction-only sequences without quality scores, so filtering differed. Generated by immunoSEQ multiplex PCR, the TCRdb table keeps only in-frame clones and is missing some. V, J and clone size reflect that table, while D and trimming were determined from the DNA. Of about 470,000 clones in the sample, roughly 80% were seen once. V was cut by 4 bases and J by 4 bases, with 16 bases left in between. CDR1 and CDR2 (germline): SGHNT, YYREEE (reference sequence). The CDR3 is made up of 15 amino acids. Everyone who donated was a Caucasian adult who lived in Nashville, Tennessee.

Sequencing was carried out using PBMCs. The chain combines TRBV5-4 with TRBJ2-3; weak D call: TRBD2 (6 bases). This sequence was found in a woman aged 40 to 50 in good health. Some clones in this sample may be carry-over from other donors' samples. For the CDR3, the DNA is TGTGCCAGCAGCACTGGACTTAGCGGTCCAGATACGCAGTATTTT. Translation gives CASSTGLSGPDTQYF.